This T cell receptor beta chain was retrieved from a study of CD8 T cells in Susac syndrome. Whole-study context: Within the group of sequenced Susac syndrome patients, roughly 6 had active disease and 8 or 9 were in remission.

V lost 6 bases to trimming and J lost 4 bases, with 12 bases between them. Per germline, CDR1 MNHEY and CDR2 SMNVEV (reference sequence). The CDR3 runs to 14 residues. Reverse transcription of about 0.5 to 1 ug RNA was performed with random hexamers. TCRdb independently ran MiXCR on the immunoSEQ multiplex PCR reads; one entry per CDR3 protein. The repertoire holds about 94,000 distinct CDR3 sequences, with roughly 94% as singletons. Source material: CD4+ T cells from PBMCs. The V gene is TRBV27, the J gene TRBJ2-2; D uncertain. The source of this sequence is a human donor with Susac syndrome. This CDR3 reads CASRTGSFTGELFF. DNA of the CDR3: TGTGCCAGCAGAACCGGGTCTTTCACCGGGGAGCTGTTTTTT.